Below are 25 T cell receptor beta chains sequenced from a single sample in a study of T cell responses to AZD1222 COVID-19 vaccine. Sequencing used immunoSEQ multiplex PCR; TCRdb keeps in-frame clones, though not all of them. Of around 71,000 clones in the sample, about 84% were seen once. The sequences come from peripheral blood, collected on day 0 of AZD1222 vaccination. The receptors here all came from an adult in good health.

The rearrangement links TRBV6-4 to TRBJ1-5; D is ambiguous. V lost 3 bases and J lost 4, with 10 bases in between. The CDR3 runs 14 residues. CDR1 is MRHNA and CDR2 is SNTAGT in the germline V gene. The CDR3 coding sequence is TGTGCCAGCAGTGAGGGTCCGCAAAATCAGCCCCAGCATTTT. This gives the protein CASSEGPQNQPQHF.

DNA of the CDR3: TGTGCCAGCAGTACGACAGGGCTTATGAACTATGGCTACACCTTC. Translation gives CASSTTGLMNYGYTF. V gene TRBV6-5 combines with J gene TRBJ1-2, with 7 bases lining up with TRBD1. J lost 2 bases, V lost 5 bases, and 8 bases had no gene match. This CDR3 region has 15 residues. Germline V gene lookup returns CDR1 MNHEY and CDR2 SVGAGI.

CDR3 in DNA: TGTGCCAGCGCGGTAAACACTGAAGCTTTCTTT. Translation gives CASAVNTEAFF. The chain couples TRBV12-3 or TRBV12-4 to TRBJ1-1; D is ambiguous. The CDR3 extends over 11 amino acids. Trimming took off 8 bases at V and 2 bases at J, with 6 bases between the two ends.

The V and J genes are TRBV29-1 and TRBJ1-1, with D maybe TRBD1 (6 bases). CDR1 is SQVTM and CDR2 is ANQGSEA in the germline V gene. V lost 4 bases, J lost 0 bases, and 9 bases lay in between. The CDR3 has 13 residues. As DNA, the CDR3 is TGCAGCGTTGGGGGGCAGTTGAACACTGAAGCTTTCTTT. Protein product: CSVGGQLNTEAFF.

This clone was seen a single time. The genes are TRBV5-8 and TRBJ2-2; no clear D. This CDR3 has 15 residues. The V gene lost 3 bases and the J gene lost 1 base, with 10 bases spanning the gap. Per the germline V gene, CDR1 is SGHTS and CDR2 is YDEGEE. CDR3 coding DNA: TGTGCCAGCAGCTCCCGGGCCCGGAACACCGGGGAGCTGTTTTTT. Protein: CASSSRARNTGELFF.

The chain combines TRBV5-1 with TRBJ2-1; 7 bases align to TRBD1. There are 14 residues in the CDR3. With 5 bases clipped from V and 7 bases from J, the junction kept 9 bases outside the gene matches. Germline loops: CDR1 SGHRS, CDR2 YFSETQ. DNA of the CDR3: TGCGCCAGCAGTCCATGGACAGGTGGGAATGAGCAGTTCTTC. It is translated as CASSPWTGGNEQFF.

The rearrangement uses TRBV6-1 and TRBJ1-1; 7 bases map to TRBD1. Germline V gives CDR1 MNHNS, CDR2 SASEGT. The CDR3 sequence is 16 residues long. Trimming cost V 3 bases and J 1 base; bases outside gene matches: 8. The CDR3 sequence: CASSDHKTGANTEAFF. The CDR3 DNA reads as TGTGCCAGCAGTGACCACAAAACAGGGGCGAACACTGAAGCTTTCTTT.

The chain couples TRBV27 to TRBJ1-2; weak D call: TRBD1 (5 bases). V lost 5 bases, J lost 3 bases, and 7 bases lay in between. Germline V gene lookup returns CDR1 MNHEY and CDR2 SMNVEV (reference sequence). The CDR3 contains 12 residues. CDR3 DNA sequence: TGTGCCAGCAGTGGGGGGTACTATGGCTACACCTTC. Translation: CASSGGYYGYTF.

V is TRBV19 and J is TRBJ2-1; 8 nucleotides line up with TRBD2. The CDR3 is 16 amino acids. Losses at the gene ends were 6 bases for V and 10 bases for J; bases not matched to a gene: 17. Germline loops: CDR1 LNHDA, CDR2 SQIVND (reference sequence). CDR3 amino acids: CASRGPAAAGANEQFF. The CDR3 nucleotides read TGTGCCAGTAGGGGCCCGGCAGCAGCGGGAGCGAACGAGCAGTTCTTC.

The V call is TRBV30, the J call TRBJ2-2; 10 bases line up with TRBD2. V shed 4 bases, J shed 7 bases, and the junction held 9 bases outside the gene matches. The CDR3 extends over 15 amino acids. Per the germline V gene, CDR1 is GTSNPN and CDR2 is SVGIG (reference sequence). The CDR3 protein is CAWTRSGREGGELFF. CDR3 sequence (DNA): TGTGCCTGGACCAGAAGCGGGAGGGAAGGCGGGGAGCTGTTTTTT.

V and J are TRBV18 and TRBJ1-6; 9 nucleotides line up with TRBD1. This CDR3 has 17 residues. The J segment lost 5 bases and the V segment lost 1 base, leaving 6 bases of the junction unmatched. Germline V gene data show CDR1 as KGHSH and CDR2 as LQKENI. CDR3 sequence: CASSPRDRESNNSPLHF. The CDR3 DNA follows: TGTGCCAGCTCACCACGGGACAGGGAGTCAAATAATTCACCCCTCCACTTT.

The chain recombines TRBV3-1 (or the pseudogene TRBV3-2) with TRBJ1-2; possibly TRBD1 for D (6 bases). CDR3 length: 16 residues. V was pared by 4 bases and J by 1 base, with 16 bases between. The germline gives CDR1 LGHDT, CDR2 YNNKEL (reference sequence). CDR3 loop: CASSRNHRDFNYGYTF. The CDR3 DNA reads as TGTGCCAGCAGCCGCAATCACAGGGATTTTAACTATGGCTACACCTTC.

The rearrangement links TRBV7-6 to TRBJ2-7, with D tentatively TRBD1 or TRBD2 (5 bases each). Germline CDR1 SGHVS, CDR2 FNYEAQ. CDR3 length: 13 residues. V was pared by 5 bases and J by 6 bases, with 14 bases between. CDR3 DNA: TGTGCCAGCAGCCCCGGGACGGGGACCGAGCAGTACTTC. Its translation is CASSPGTGTEQYF.

This rearrangement joins TRBV5-8 to TRBJ1-5, with 7 positions matching TRBD1. Germline loops: CDR1 SGHTS, CDR2 YDEGEE. CDR3 length: 16 amino acids. The junction had 8 bases not matched to a gene; V was cut back by 4 bases and J by 1 base. CDR3 sequence reads: CASSPGQYLSNQPQHF. The CDR3 coding sequence is TGTGCCAGCAGCCCGGGACAGTACTTGAGCAATCAGCCCCAGCATTTT.

The rearrangement uses TRBV18 and TRBJ1-2; 8 bases are shared with TRBD1. Germline CDR1 is KGHSH and CDR2 is LQKENI. Trimming took 6 bases from V and 2 from J; bases not matched to a gene: 5. CDR3 length: 14 residues. In DNA, the CDR3 is TGTGCCAGCTCCCAAGGACAGGGAAACTATGGCTACACCTTC. Encoded protein: CASSQGQGNYGYTF.

The chain recombines TRBV6-5 with TRBJ2-7, with D perhaps given as TRBD1 or TRBD2 (5 bases each). This CDR3 is built from 15 residues. The germline V gene encodes CDR1 MNHEY and CDR2 SVGAGI. Trimming removed 2 bases from V and 2 bases from J, with 13 bases in between. CDR3: CASSYGGTVTYEQYF. The CDR3 DNA is TGTGCCAGCAGTTACGGTGGGACGGTGACCTACGAGCAGTACTTC.

V usage is TRBV6-5 and J usage is TRBJ1-2; 11 positions match TRBD1. J lost 3 bases, V lost 6 bases, and 6 bases had no gene match. Germline CDR1 is MNHEY and CDR2 is SVGAGI. CDR3 length: 15 amino acids. The CDR3 sequence is CASSARDRGYYGYTF. The CDR3 nucleotides are TGTGCCAGCAGCGCGAGGGACAGGGGGTACTATGGCTACACCTTC.

This chain joins TRBV5-5 and TRBJ2-1, with D possibly TRBD1 on 5 matching bases. The CDR3 runs to 16 residues. The V gene lost 1 base and the J gene lost 3 bases, with 14 bases spanning the gap. CDR1 is SGHKS, CDR2 YYEKEE, per germline (reference sequence). DNA of the CDR3: TGTGCCAGCAGCTTGTCCTCCAGGGTTCTCTACAATGAGCAGTTCTTC. It yields the protein CASSLSSRVLYNEQFF.

The chain recombines TRBV5-1 with TRBJ1-2; the D gene is possibly TRBD1 (6 bases). This CDR3 has 15 residues. V dropped 0 bases and J dropped 7 bases, with 16 bases sitting between them. CDR1 and CDR2 (germline): SGHRS, YFSETQ. The CDR3 coding sequence is TGCGCCAGCAGCTTGGCCACAGGGATAGGTGTTGGCTACACCTTC. It codes for CASSLATGIGVGYTF.

The sample holds one count of this clone. This chain uses TRBV5-1 with TRBJ2-2; 7 nucleotides align to TRBD2. The CDR3 is 15 residues long. V was pared by 4 bases and J by 5 bases, with 8 bases of the junction left unmatched. Germline CDR1 reads SGHRS; CDR2 reads YFSETQ. CDR3 protein: CASSPGTMGTGELFF. Written as DNA, the CDR3 is TGCGCCAGCAGCCCGGGGACTATGGGGACCGGGGAGCTGTTTTTT.

The chain combines TRBV4-1 with TRBJ1-1; a weak D match, TRBD1 (5 bases). The CDR3 is 15 amino acids. The germline V gene has CDR1 MGHRA and CDR2 YSYEKL. Trimming took off 0 bases at V and 4 bases at J, with 12 bases between the two ends. The CDR3 spells CASSQDSRGLTEAFF. The CDR3 DNA reads as TGCGCCAGCAGCCAAGACTCGAGGGGTCTCACTGAAGCTTTCTTT.

The chain recombines TRBV6-1 with TRBJ1-1; D not certain. The CDR3 extends over 15 amino acids. V lost 1 base, J lost 3 bases, and 12 bases lay in between. Germline V lookup: CDR1 MNHNS, CDR2 SASEGT. In DNA form, the CDR3 reads TGTGCCAGCAGTGAAGGCAAGGGTTGGGACACTGAAGCTTTCTTT. As protein: CASSEGKGWDTEAFF.

CDR3 protein: CATSEPKETGGNQPQHF. CDR3 nucleotides: TGTGCCACCAGTGAACCGAAAGAAACAGGGGGCAATCAGCCCCAGCATTTT. The chain links TRBV24-1 to TRBJ1-5; 7 nucleotides agree with TRBD1. CDR3 size: 17 residues. Germline V gene sequence: CDR1 KGHDR, CDR2 SFDVKD. The V gene end was trimmed by 4 bases and the J gene end by 2 bases; junction bases not matched to a gene: 10.

V and J are TRBV7-6 and TRBJ1-1; 7 bases agree with TRBD1. The trim removed 11 bases at V and 4 bases at J, leaving 19 bases unmatched. This CDR3 has 16 amino acids. CDR1 is SGHVS and CDR2 is FNYEAQ in the germline V gene. This CDR3 is CAGASLKQGLGTEAFF. The CDR3, as DNA: TGTGCCGGAGCCTCGTTAAAACAGGGGTTGGGCACTGAAGCTTTCTTT.

The chain links TRBV12-5 to TRBJ1-1, with D perhaps TRBD1 (6 bases). Per the germline V gene, CDR1 is LGHNT and CDR2 is FRNRAP. This CDR3 spans 15 amino acids. V lost 6 bases and J lost 4, with 18 bases in between. CDR3 residues: CASGRWPGVGTEAFF. The CDR3 DNA reads as TGTGCTAGTGGACGTTGGCCAGGGGTGGGCACTGAAGCTTTCTTT. Full variable domain (missing parts from reference TRBV12-5 and TRBJ1-1): DARVTQTPRHKVTEMGQEVTMRCQPILGHNTVFWYRQTMMQGLELLAYFRNRAPLDDSGMPKDRFSAEMPDATLATLKIQPSEPRDSAVYFCASGRWPGVGTEAFFGQGTRLTVV.